This TCR beta chain appears in the sequencing data of a study of T cells in Graves' hyperthyroidism and ophthalmopathy. Study outcomes and limitations: Expanded thyroid clonotypes (above 0.001) were mostly also found in blood.

This clonotype came up many times. The target antigen is unknown. Regions amplified from RNA transcripts were the TCR beta CDR3 regions. With the HTBI primer set, the TCR CDR3 went through a first round of RT-PCR. TCRdb re-called the multiplex PCR reads through MiXCR, storing one row per CDR3 protein. The profile shows roughly 650,000 distinct CDR3 sequences, 16% of them singletons. Trimming stripped 0 bases from V and 1 base from J, with 12 bases between. The CDR3 runs 16 residues. Germline-derived CDR1 and CDR2 are MNHNS and SASEGT. Sequenced sample: blood. The gene calls are TRBV6-1 and TRBJ1-1, with D possibly matching TRBD1 (5 bases). The sequence was obtained from a woman aged 40-49 years with Graves' ophthalmopathy. CDR3 protein: CASSEAAGSGNTEAFF. The CDR3, as DNA: TGTGCCAGCAGTGAAGCAGCAGGGTCTGGGAACACTGAAGCTTTCTTT.